This TCR beta chain was captured by sequencing in a study of T cells in Graves' hyperthyroidism and ophthalmopathy (dated by TCRdb to the late 2010s). Regarding the research as a whole: Peripheral blood samples were taken at the time of initial diagnosis, prior to any treatment. To identify TCR V-J signatures that set the groups apart, the researchers used a discovery cohort of more than 95 patients, made up of under 50 with Graves' ophthalmopathy and 55 to 65 with stable Graves' hyperthyroidism. Prospective prediction of ophthalmopathy was tested in an independent validation cohort of 18 to 20 hyperthyroidism patients and approximately 17 patients who later progressed to ophthalmopathy. For training and testing, the 80 to 100 patients in the discovery cohort were randomly divided in a 7:3 ratio. Thyroid tissue and blood T-cell repertoires from over 5 Graves' hyperthyroidism patients were also compared in the study. Following sampling, methimazole starting at 30 mg daily was given to hyperthyroidism patients, and high-dose intravenous methylprednisolone was given to ophthalmopathy patients. According to the paper, TCR Vbeta CDR3 sequencing was carried out on 135 peripheral blood samples, which came from 40 to 45 ophthalmopathy, roughly 75 hyperthyroidism and 17 progressor patients.

Stable Graves' hyperthyroidism was defined as the absence of progression to ophthalmopathy over 18 months of follow-up. The hyperthyroidism patients were between 18 and 65 years old and newly diagnosed, with a disease duration of less than 2 months. Any patient with an uncontrolled infection, another autoimmune disease, pregnancy or lactation was excluded. Clinical symptoms, serum thyroxine and TRAb, thyroid ultrasound, and orbital computed tomography formed the basis for the diagnoses. PBMCs were separated from 10 ml of fresh peripheral blood using Ficoll-Paque density gradient centrifugation. Total RNA was extracted with Trizol reagent, and quality was checked on an Agilent 2100 Bioanalyzer. CDR3 length: 16 amino acids, cysteine to phenylalanine. The entry retains the CDR3 DNA only, 48 bases that are in frame from base 1. After removal of 5 bases from V and 0 bases from J, the junction retains 7 bases not matched to a gene. Per the germline V gene, SGHTA is the CDR1 and FQGNSA is the CDR2.

Amplification of TCR beta CDR3 regions was carried out from RNA transcripts. The first round of RT-PCR for the TCR CDR3 was performed with the HTBI primer set and the Qiagen OneStep RT-PCR kit. A second multiplex PCR round built the libraries, followed by size selection and purification. Paired-end sequencing of the libraries was performed with 100 bp reads on an Illumina HiSeq2000. On the study's bioinformatics: SOAPnuke was used to process the raw data, with reads discarded if the reads contained adapters or uncalled bases, had a mean Phred below 15, or lacked an exact constant-primer or identifier match. COPE v1.2.5 was used to merge the high-quality paired reads, and each unique nucleotide sequence was defined as a clonotype. MiTCR v1.1 was used to align the clonotypes against IMGT TRBV, TRBD and TRBJ reference segments. The analysis was restricted to V-J combinations with a frequency above 0.0001, which together covered 99% to 99.2% of the repertoires. A TCS score was defined as the ratio between F50 (clonal expansion) and ExV (chaos), using BLOSUM62-based TCRdist between CDR3 peptides within each V-J. Welch's t-statistics and random forest reduced 500 to 550 V-J features to roughly 13, which were used in a naive Bayes classifier (R e1071). The public sequencing data were trimmed at Q25 with fastp and processed into clonotypes with MiXCR by TCRdb, which kept only in-frame beta chains. Identical CDR3 protein sequences are pooled into one entry, listed with their most common genes and DNA. The V and J calls were not made by the authors but by TCRdb's processing. Within this sample are some 200,000 distinct CDR3 sequences, with roughly 17% of them counted one time only. The top ten clonotypes cover roughly 55% of the sample.

This clonotype was observed a few times. Its antigen remains unidentified. Per-base quality was not reported, and no clone a single base away is much larger than it. Findings and caveats that apply to the study as a whole: In validation, the model predicted progression to ophthalmopathy with over 60% sensitivity and 72.22% specificity, a median of approximately 6.7 months before onset. Most expanded thyroid clonotypes (frequency above 0.001) were also detected in blood, a finding suggesting that blood repertoires may reflect thyroid immune responses. No statistical method was used to fix the sample size in advance, and group allocation was not hidden from the investigators. A model built on a 13 V-J signature distinguished ophthalmopathy from stable hyperthyroidism, reaching 85% to 90% sensitivity and around 82% specificity in cross-validation and 80%/75% in testing.

Sample: blood. This receptor was taken from a woman aged 45-59 years with Graves' hyperthyroidism. The V gene is TRBV7-2 and the J gene is TRBJ1-3; 7 middle bases align to TRBD1. CDR3 reads: CASSPTGAYSGNTIYF. The DNA sequence is as follows: TGTGCCAGCAGCCCTACAGGGGCCTACTCTGGAAACACCATATATTTT. Extended through the reference TRBV7-2 and TRBJ1-3 proteins, this CDR3 yields the full variable domain: GAGVSQSPSNKVTEKGKDVELRCDPISGHTALYWYRQSLGQGLEFLIYFQGNSAPDKSGLPSDRFSAERTGGSVSTLTIQRTQQEDSAVYLCASSPTGAYSGNTIYFGEGSWLTVV.